This T cell receptor (beta chain) was identified in a study of CD8 T cells in acute hepatitis C reinfection. Described time point: naive CD8 control sorted from an acute-time-point sample. Surface staining used CD3, CD8 and CD45RO, with dead cells excluded. Regarding this clone: Its antigen is currently unknown.

General observations from the study: Diversity was high, without significant differences between resolver and chronic groups. Overrepresentation in the naive pool did not explain the preferential TRBV04 and TRBV06 usage seen in all groups.

Libraries were prepared by immunoSEQ multiplex PCR; TCRdb keeps only in-frame clonotypes and omits some of them. The data hold about 38,000 clones, with around nine tenths observed a single time. The length of the CDR3 is 19 residues. Germline assignment: CDR1 SQVTM and CDR2 ANQGSEA. V gave up 0 bases and J gave up 2 bases, with 23 bases separating them. The sequence was obtained from a man under 40 with chronic hepatitis C. The rearrangement uses TRBV29-1 and TRBJ1-5; a possible D gene is TRBD1 (5 bases). Sample: naive CD8+ T cells from PBMCs. The CDR3 loop reads CSVEDKEVIRGRGNQPQHF. The DNA of the CDR3 is TGCAGCGTTGAAGATAAGGAAGTGATTAGGGGTAGGGGCAATCAGCCCCAGCATTTT.